This TCR beta chain was found in a study of tumor-infiltrating lymphocytes in primary liver carcinoma (dated by TCRdb to 2015 to 2018). Describing the broader study: Of the five patients, three men and two women aged 30 to 69 years, four had hepatocellular carcinoma and one had combined HCC and intrahepatic cholangiocarcinoma. The five patients had tumors of stage T1-T3 N0M0, with maximum diameters ranging from roughly 4.2 to 11 cm. Roughly 3.65 to 7.13 million productive TCRbeta reads were obtained per sample, and no significant difference in read depth was found between tissue types. The study combined TCRbeta repertoire sequencing, expression microarrays and whole-exome sequencing across five regions of each liver tumor, with adjacent normal tissue and blood. A total of about 35 specimens from 5 patients, comprising some 25 tumor regions, 5 adjacent noncancerous liver tissues and 5 peripheral blood samples, were covered by TCRbeta repertoire sequencing. To link TCRbeta repertoire diversity with the local molecular phenotype, the roughly 26 tumor region samples were profiled using Agilent mRNA microarrays. Technical replicate repertoires showed high reproducibility, with mean shared-clone rates roughly 0.89 and correlation coefficients above 0.95. Results the study describes overall, beyond this receptor: Consistent with antigen-driven expansion, pairs of tumor regions showed higher repertoire overlap (mean around 36%) than either tumor-adjacent pairs (approximately 17%) or tumor-blood pairs (approximately 14%). Only 4 or 5 patients were included in the study, and the authors note that the findings should be validated in a larger study. The top 250 clones accounted for a significantly greater share of the repertoire in tumors than in blood (p = 0.039). Because only the TCR beta chain was sequenced and unpaired alpha chains were not captured, true repertoire diversity is likely underestimated. Since the samples were bulk and unsorted, there was no way to compare CD4+ and CD8+ T cell repertoires. Just about 7-25% of top clones turned up in all five regions of a tumor, which suggests spatial heterogeneity among tumor-infiltrating T cells.

Starting from 500 to 650 ng total RNA, TCRbeta-specific cDNA was produced by reverse transcription with a constant-region primer and ProtoScript II reverse transcriptase. Three nested multiplex PCR rounds, following a slightly modified ARM-PCR procedure, were used to build the TCRbeta libraries. The first two PCR rounds used multiplex TRBV1-TRBV30 forward primers with a Cbeta reverse primer, each for about 9 cycles. Sample barcodes and Illumina adapters were added in a final 25-cycle PCR using Deep VentR polymerase. Before sequencing, amplicons of 200-500 bp were purified from gel using a QIAquick gel extraction kit. The TCRbeta amplicons were sequenced with 250-bp paired-end reads on an Illumina HiSeq 2500. In the source study's methods: Reads were quality-trimmed with Trimmomatic v0.33, and paired reads were merged with FLASH v1.2.11 to recover full CDR3 sequences. V, D and J germline segments were assigned to the rearranged TCRbeta sequences by MiGEC v1.2.1b. Clonotype statistics and Shannon-Wiener diversity indices were calculated with VDJtools v1.0.0. Except for diversity analysis, only the 250 most abundant clonotypes of each sample were used in subsequent analyses to reduce sampling bias. The raw public reads went through TCRdb reprocessing: fastp at Q25, MiXCR clone calling, in-frame beta chains kept. Entries are consolidated by CDR3 protein sequence, retaining the most common genes and DNA. TCRdb's processing, not the authors' own work, is the source of the V and J calls. Recorded for this sample are approximately 110,000 distinct CDR3 sequences; approximately 78% of them occurred a single time. About a fifth of the sample belongs to the ten largest clones.

Comments on this clonotype: No cognate antigen has been identified for it. Mismatch with germline at one junction end may stem from a read error.

The germline V gene encodes CDR1 LGHNA and CDR2 YSLEER. The CDR3 contains 15 residues, cysteine and phenylalanine counted. Here the CDR3 DNA is all that survives: 45 bases in frame from base 1. Without any cell sorting, total RNA and DNA were extracted together from around 20-30 mg of bulk tissue using the AllPrep DNA/RNA mini kit. Roughly five patients with histopathologically diagnosed primary liver carcinoma underwent surgical resection in China between November 2015 and March 2016. At the time of sampling, the patients were treatment-naive and had chronic HBV infection. Five spatially separated regions were sampled per tumor: superior, inferior, left-lateral and right-lateral poles, plus the tumor centre. According to histology, viable tumor cells made up more than 75% of every tumor sample. Fresh tumor and adjacent tissue pieces were bisected, with one half stored in RNAlater at -80 degrees C and the other half sent for histology.

The chain uses TRBV4-3 and TRBJ2-3; TRBD2 is a possible D gene, resting on 5 matching bases. Specimen: liver tumor tissue from sampling region 3. The intended sense of this specimen's cell subset or site label: tumor region T3, left-lateral pole. The source of this sequence is a man aged 40-49 years with primary liver carcinoma and hepatitis B virus infection. The DNA sequence follows: TGCGCCAGCGGCCAAGATCGTGGAGGTGCAGATACGCAGTATTTT. Translated, it gives CASGQDRGGADTQYF.